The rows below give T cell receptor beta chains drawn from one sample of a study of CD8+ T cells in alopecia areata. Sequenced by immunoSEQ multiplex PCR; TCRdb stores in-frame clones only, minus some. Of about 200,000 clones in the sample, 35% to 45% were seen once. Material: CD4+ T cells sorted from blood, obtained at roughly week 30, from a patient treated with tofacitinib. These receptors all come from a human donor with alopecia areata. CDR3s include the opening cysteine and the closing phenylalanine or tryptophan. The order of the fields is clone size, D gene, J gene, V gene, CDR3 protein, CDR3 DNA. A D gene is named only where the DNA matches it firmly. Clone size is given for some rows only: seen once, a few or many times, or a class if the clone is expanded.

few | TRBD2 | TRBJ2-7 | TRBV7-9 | CASSRRTSGSNEQYF | TGTGCCAGCAGCAGGAGGACTAGCGGGAGTAACGAGCAGTACTTC
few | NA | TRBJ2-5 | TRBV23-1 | CASSGGREETQYF | TGCGCCAGCAGTGGCGGGCGGGAAGAGACCCAGTACTTC
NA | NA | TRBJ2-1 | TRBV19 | CASSIGVGKRNEQFF | TGTGCCAGTAGTATAGGGGTAGGAAAACGGAATGAGCAGTTCTTC
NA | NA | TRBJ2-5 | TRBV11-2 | CASSPGQLQDQYF | TGTGCCAGCAGCCCGGGCCAGCTACAGGACCAGTACTTC
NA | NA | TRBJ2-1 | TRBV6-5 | CASSAAGKGYNEQFF | TGTGCCAGCAGCGCGGCGGGAAAGGGGTACAATGAGCAGTTCTTC
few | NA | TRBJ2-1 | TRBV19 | CASTSQGPQNNEQFF | TGTGCCAGTACCTCCCAGGGGCCCCAAAACAATGAGCAGTTCTTC
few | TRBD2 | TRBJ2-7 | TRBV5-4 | CASSLGTSVIEQYF | TGTGCCAGCAGCTTGGGGACTAGCGTTATCGAGCAGTACTTC
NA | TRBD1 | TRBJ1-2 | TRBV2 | CASSVPGTGDRNGYTF | TGTGCCAGCAGTGTACCTGGGACAGGGGATAGGAATGGCTACACCTTC
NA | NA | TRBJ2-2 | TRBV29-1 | CSVRGGANANTGELFF | TGCAGCGTTCGGGGTGGGGCAAATGCGAACACCGGGGAGCTGTTTTTT
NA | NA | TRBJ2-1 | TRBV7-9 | CASSLGSRGGNEQFF | TGTGCCAGCAGCTTAGGATCCAGGGGTGGCAATGAGCAGTTCTTC
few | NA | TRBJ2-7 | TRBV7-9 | CASSLVANSYEQYF | TGTGCCAGCAGCTTAGTGGCAAACTCCTACGAGCAGTACTTC
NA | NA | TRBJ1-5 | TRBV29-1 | CSVEEGGLGQPQHF | TGCAGCGTTGAAGAGGGGGGTTTGGGTCAGCCCCAGCATTTT
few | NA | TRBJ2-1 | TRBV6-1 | CASSELAGFF | TGTGCCAGCAGTGAGTTAGCTGGGTTCTTC
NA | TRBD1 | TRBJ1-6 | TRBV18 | CASSLAQGNSPLHF | TGTGCCAGCTCACTAGCACAGGGGAATTCACCCCTCCACTTT
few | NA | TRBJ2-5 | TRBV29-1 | CSVRAGEETQYF | TGCAGCGTTCGGGCTGGGGAGGAGACCCAGTACTTC
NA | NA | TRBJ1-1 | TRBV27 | CASLGLGLMNTEAFF | TGTGCCAGTTTAGGGTTGGGGTTGATGAACACTGAAGCTTTCTTT
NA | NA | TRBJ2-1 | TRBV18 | CASSHPTSRKNEQFF | TGTGCCAGCTCACACCCCACTTCCAGGAAGAATGAGCAGTTCTTC
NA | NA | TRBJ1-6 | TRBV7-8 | CASSPRQRLSSPLHF | TGTGCCAGCAGCCCCCGACAAAGATTAAGCTCACCCCTCCACTTT
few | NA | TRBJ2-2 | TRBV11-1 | CASSPPPQANTGELFF | TGTGCCAGCAGCCCACCACCACAGGCGAACACCGGGGAGCTGTTTTTT
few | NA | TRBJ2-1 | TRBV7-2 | CASSRGRSSYNEQFF | TGTGCCAGCAGCCGGGGGCGGTCCTCCTACAATGAGCAGTTCTTC
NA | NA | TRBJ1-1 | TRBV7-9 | CASSLGAENTEAFF | TGTGCCAGCAGCTTAGGGGCGGAGAACACTGAAGCTTTCTTT
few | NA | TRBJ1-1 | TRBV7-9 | CASSLGMNTEAFF | TGTGCCAGCAGCTTGGGCATGAACACTGAAGCTTTCTTT
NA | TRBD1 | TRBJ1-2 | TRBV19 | CASSILGQGLDYGYTF | TGTGCCAGTAGTATCCTCGGACAGGGGTTGGACTATGGCTACACCTTC
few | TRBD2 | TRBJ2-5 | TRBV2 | CASGTSGGIQETQYF | TGTGCCTCCGGGACTAGCGGGGGCATACAAGAGACCCAGTACTTC
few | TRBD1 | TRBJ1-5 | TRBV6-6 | CASRGTGDRQPQHF | TGTGCCAGCAGAGGGACAGGGGACAGGCAGCCCCAGCATTTT
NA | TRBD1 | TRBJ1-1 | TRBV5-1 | CASSGGQMNTEAFF | TGCGCCAGCAGTGGGGGACAGATGAACACTGAAGCTTTCTTT
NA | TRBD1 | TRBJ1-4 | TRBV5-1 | CASSPDGTADEKLFF | TGCGCCAGCAGTCCCGACGGGACAGCAGATGAAAAACTGTTTTTT
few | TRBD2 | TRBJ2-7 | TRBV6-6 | CASSYAAGVHFEQYF | TGTGCCAGCAGTTACGCGGCGGGAGTGCACTTCGAGCAGTACTTC
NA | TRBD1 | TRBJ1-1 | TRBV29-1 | CSVKRQGGMNTEAFF | TGCAGCGTAAAACGACAGGGTGGCATGAACACTGAAGCTTTCTTT
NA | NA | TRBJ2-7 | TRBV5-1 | CASSLARTANNEQYF | TGCGCCAGCAGCTTGGCGCGGACCGCCAACAACGAGCAGTACTTC
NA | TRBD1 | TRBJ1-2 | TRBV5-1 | CASSPGTGSGYTF | TGCGCCAGCAGCCCCGGGACAGGGAGCGGCTACACCTTC
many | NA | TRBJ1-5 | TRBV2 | CASSEEGQQPQHF | TGTGCCAGCAGTGAAGAGGGGCAGCAGCCCCAGCATTTT
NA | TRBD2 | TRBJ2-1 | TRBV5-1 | CASSLPGLAGYNEQFF | TGCGCCAGCAGCCTCCCGGGACTAGCGGGGTACAATGAGCAGTTCTTC
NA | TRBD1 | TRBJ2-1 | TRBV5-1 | CASSVQQGVKGEQFF | TGCGCCAGCAGTGTCCAACAGGGGGTAAAGGGTGAGCAGTTCTTC
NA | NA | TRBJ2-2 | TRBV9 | CASSVATRGEELFF | TGTGCCAGCAGCGTAGCTACTAGAGGGGAGGAGCTGTTTTTT
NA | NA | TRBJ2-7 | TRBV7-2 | CASSLMIGYEQYF | TGTGCCAGCAGCTTAATGATCGGTTACGAGCAGTACTTC
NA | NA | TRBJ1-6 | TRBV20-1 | CSARRGPLHF | TGCAGTGCTAGACGGGGGCCCCTCCACTTT
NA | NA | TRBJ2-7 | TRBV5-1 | CASSLGEGHEQYF | TGCGCCAGCAGCTTGGGTGAGGGACACGAGCAGTACTTC
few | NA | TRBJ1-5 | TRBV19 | CAAGRGGNQPQHF | TGTGCCGCAGGCAGGGGTGGAAATCAGCCCCAGCATTTT
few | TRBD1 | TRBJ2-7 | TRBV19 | CASSSGQGPYEQYF | TGTGCCAGTAGTTCTGGACAGGGGCCCTACGAGCAGTACTTC